This record looks at one T cell receptor (beta chain) sequence and its context. Its antigen is as yet unknown. This entry is derived from a study of shared clonotypes between healthy human individuals. Looked up from germline, CDR1 is MRHNA and CDR2 is SNTAGT. Trimming cost V 6 bases and J 4 bases; bases outside gene matches: 8. This CDR3 comprises 14 residues. DNA input for the unsorted PBMC replicate PCRs was about 280 ng, tens of thousands of T cell genomes. Assay: immunoSEQ multiplex PCR; the TCRdb copy retains only in-frame clones and omits some. The sample lists approximately 480,000 clones; approximately 79% were seen once. Study-wide results and limits: Enrolling few donors narrowed the genetic and exposure-history diversity that was represented.

The TCR sequence derives from a woman between 40 and 50 years old in good health. Some clones in this sample may be carry-over from other donors' samples. The chain recombines TRBV6-4 with TRBJ1-2; 7 positions match TRBD1. What was sequenced was PBMCs. The CDR3 here is CASSKDRESYGYTF. The CDR3 DNA is TGTGCCAGCAGCAAAGACAGGGAAAGCTATGGCTACACCTTC.